Below, 21 T cell receptor beta chains from the same sample are listed, as sequenced in a study of beta chain features in type 1 diabetes (dated by TCRdb to about 2018). General conclusions and limits of the study: Type 1 diabetes patients showed a moderate but significant shortening of TCRB CDR3 length in all four CD4+ subsets.

To prepare the library, the immunoSEQ multiplex PCR assay was applied. The entire isolated RNA was reverse transcribed using the High Capacity cDNA Reverse Transcription Kit, and thus expressed TCRB transcripts were sequenced. TCRdb mirrors the immuneACCESS table, restricted to in-frame sequences. Some clones are absent from its copies; in checked studies, under half trace to an unresolved V gene, and the reason for the others is unknown. The sample includes 550,000 to 850,000 clones, with around 15% observed a single time. 0.022% of the sample belongs to the ten largest clones. The antigens of these receptors remain unknown. The sample comprised naive CD4+ T cells from blood. The sample's cell subset or site, from its label and the paper: true naive CD4+ T cells. Receptors were obtained from a young man with type 1 diabetes.

The table lists this clone with a few counts. V usage is TRBV4-1 and J usage is TRBJ2-1; a weak D match, TRBD1 (7 bases). The V gene lost 5 bases and the J gene lost 7 bases, with 18 bases spanning the gap. CDR1 and CDR2 from the germline V gene are MGHRA and YSYEKL. CDR3 length equals 15 residues. The CDR3 DNA reads as TGCGCCAGCAGCAAAGGAGGGGGCATGGGGAATGAGCAGTTCTTC. Translated: CASSKGGGMGNEQFF.

This clone has just a few counts. This rearrangement joins TRBV6-5 to TRBJ1-2; tentative D call: TRBD1 (5 bases). Trimming shortened V by 5 bases and J by 9 bases, and 19 bases separated the two germline ends. CDR1 and CDR2 from the germline V gene are MNHEY and SVGAGI. This CDR3 is 14 amino acids long. CDR3 in amino acids: CASSPWDGARSYTF. The CDR3 region has the DNA TGTGCCAGCAGTCCATGGGACGGCGCTAGAAGCTACACCTTC.

This clone was counted only a few times. The chain carries TRBV7-3 and TRBJ2-2; 8 positions match TRBD2. Trimming removed 3 bases from V and 5 bases from J; junction bases left unmatched: 11. Germline values: CDR1 SGHTA, CDR2 FQGTGA. This CDR3 has 17 residues. The CDR3 DNA sequence: TGTGCCAGCAGCTTCCCCTCGGGGGGGACGGATACCGGGGAGCTGTTTTTT. Amino acid sequence: CASSFPSGGTDTGELFF.

There are a few counts of this clone. V usage is TRBV29-1 and J usage is TRBJ2-1; 13 nucleotides align to TRBD2. The V gene end was trimmed by 4 bases and the J gene end by 9 bases; junction bases not matched to a gene: 9. CDR1 SQVTM and CDR2 ANQGSEA come from the germline V gene. This CDR3 region has 15 residues. The CDR3 here is CSVGIGTSGAGEQFF. The DNA for the CDR3 is TGCAGCGTTGGGATCGGGACTAGCGGGGCGGGTGAGCAGTTCTTC.

This rearrangement joins TRBV7-9 to TRBJ2-7; 7 nucleotides match TRBD1. The CDR3 length is 13 residues. Germline CDR1 reads SEHNR; CDR2 reads FQNEAQ (reference sequence). V lost 3 bases, J lost 3 bases, and 2 bases stayed unmatched. The CDR3 nucleotides read TGTGCCAGCAGCTTGGGACAGATCTACGAGCAGTACTTC. Translating it yields CASSLGQIYEQYF.

The chain has TRBV2 and TRBJ2-3, with D hard to call. Germline V gene sequence: CDR1 SNHLY, CDR2 FYNNEI. The CDR3 sequence is 12 residues long. The V end was cut by 6 bases, the J end by 4 bases, with 8 bases between. CDR3 nucleotide sequence: TGTGCCAGCAGCCGCGTAGCAGATACGCAGTATTTT. Translating gives CASSRVADTQYF.

V gene TRBV15 combines with J gene TRBJ1-5; 7 bases are a match to TRBD1. The trim removed 4 bases at V and 7 bases at J, leaving 10 bases unmatched. CDR3 size: 15 residues. In germline, CDR1 is LNHNV, CDR2 YYDKDF (reference sequence). Written as DNA, the CDR3 is TGTGCCACCAGCACAGGGGGTGGTAGTAGCCAGCCCCAGCATTTT. Its protein is CATSTGGGSSQPQHF.

The chain combines TRBV11-1 with TRBJ2-3; maybe TRBD1 (6 bases). This CDR3 region has 17 residues. Between the trimmed V and J ends, which lost 5 bases and 4 bases, there was a span of 22 bases. Per the germline V gene, CDR1 is SGHAT and CDR2 is FQDESV (reference sequence). Written as DNA, the CDR3 is TGTGCCAGCAGCCCGGGATCCCAGGGGCGATCCGCAGATACGCAGTATTTT. Protein: CASSPGSQGRSADTQYF.

This clone was detected only a few times. The rearrangement uses TRBV6-1 and TRBJ1-6; weak D call: TRBD1 (5 bases). The CDR3 covers 15 residues. CDR1 MNHNS and CDR2 SASEGT come from the germline V gene. The V end was cut by 0 bases, the J end by 5 bases, with 8 bases between. This CDR3 reads CASSEAQGDNSPLHF. For the CDR3, the DNA is TGTGCCAGCAGTGAAGCCCAGGGAGATAATTCACCCCTCCACTTT.

The chain carries TRBV7-2 and TRBJ2-7, with D unclear. Trimming pared 6 bases from V and 9 bases from J, leaving 12 bases between. The CDR3 is 11 residues long. Per germline, CDR1 SGHTA and CDR2 FQGNSA. In nucleotides, the CDR3 is TGTGCCAGCAGTTTACTCGAGCGGCAGTACTTC. As protein: CASSLLERQYF.

This clone came up a few times. J is TRBJ2-3 and V is TRBV2; 8 nucleotides line up with TRBD1. This CDR3 has 15 residues. Germline lookup yields CDR1 SNHLY and CDR2 FYNNEI. V trimming: 5 bases; J trimming: 2 bases; junction bases outside the gene matches: 6. CDR3 region: CASSFGTGYTDTQYF. DNA of the CDR3: TGTGCCAGCAGTTTCGGGACAGGATACACAGATACGCAGTATTTT.

The chain uses TRBV14 and TRBJ1-1, with unresolved D. Germline CDR1 SGHDN, CDR2 FVKESK. The V end was cut by 1 base, the J end by 2 bases, with 14 bases between. The length of the CDR3 is 16 residues. The chain's CDR3 is CASSQAGPWDNTEAFF. The CDR3 bases are TGTGCCAGCAGCCAAGCGGGTCCTTGGGATAACACTGAAGCTTTCTTT.

The chain recombines TRBV5-6 with TRBJ2-3; 8 bases align to TRBD1. The CDR3 totals 17 residues. The germline V gene has CDR1 SGHDT and CDR2 YYEEEE. Losses at the gene ends were 0 bases for V and 4 bases for J; bases not matched to a gene: 10. The CDR3 region has the DNA TGTGCCAGCAGCTTGGACAGGGGGATTCTGAAGGCAGATACGCAGTATTTT. Translated, it gives CASSLDRGILKADTQYF.

V gene TRBV7-6 combines with J gene TRBJ1-2; 10 nucleotides agree with TRBD1. The CDR3 length is 13 residues. The germline gives CDR1 SGHVS, CDR2 FNYEAQ. Trimming cost V 4 bases and J 8 bases; bases outside gene matches: 4. The CDR3 coding sequence is TGTGCCAGCAGCTGGGGGACAGGGGTGGGCTACACCTTC. Residues: CASSWGTGVGYTF.

This chain uses TRBV27 with TRBJ1-6; D uncertain. From germline, CDR1 is MNHEY and CDR2 SMNVEV (reference sequence). CDR3 length: 17 amino acids. The V gene lost 4 bases and the J gene lost 4 bases, with 17 bases spanning the gap. This CDR3 reads CASSYEHRGAYNSPLHF. The CDR3 nucleotides are TGTGCCAGCAGTTATGAACACCGGGGTGCGTATAATTCACCCCTCCACTTT.

This clone was detected only a few times. This chain connects TRBV9 to TRBJ1-2; D is possibly TRBD1 (6 bases). The germline V gene encodes CDR1 SGDLS and CDR2 YYNGEE. Trimming stripped 4 bases from V and 4 bases from J, with 17 bases between. The CDR3 loop spans 15 amino acids. The CDR3 protein is CASSLKTGMSYGYTF. The CDR3 DNA follows: TGTGCCAGCAGCCTAAAGACAGGAATGAGCTATGGCTACACCTTC.

This clone has just a few counts. The chain links TRBV7-9 to TRBJ1-6, with 9 bases aligning to TRBD1. Germline CDR1 is SEHNR and CDR2 is FQNEAQ (reference sequence). The J segment lost 8 bases and the V segment lost 10 bases, leaving 15 bases of the junction unmatched. This CDR3 comprises 16 residues. CDR3 nucleotides: TGTGCCACCATCCAGGGGGCGACAGGGGGGCATTCACCCCTCCACTTT. Translated: CATIQGATGGHSPLHF.

There are a few counts of this clone. J is TRBJ2-3 and V is TRBV7-2, with 10 bases aligning to TRBD2. CDR1 is SGHTA and CDR2 is FQGNSA in the germline V gene. Germline trimming cut 1 base from V and 4 bases from J; bases unmatched to any gene: 8. This CDR3 is built from 17 residues. CDR3 in amino acids: CASSLGPLAGGSDTQYF. The CDR3 DNA reads TGTGCCAGCAGCTTAGGCCCCTTAGCGGGGGGATCAGATACGCAGTATTTT.

The chain combines TRBV29-1 with TRBJ1-2, with TRBD1 identical over 10 bases. The CDR3 runs to 13 residues. Trimming removed 7 bases from V and 6 bases from J; junction bases left unmatched: 8. The V gene's germline CDR1 is SQVTM and CDR2 ANQGSEA. The CDR3 bases are TGCAGCGCCGGACAGGGGGTGGGTGATGGCTACACCTTC. It translates to CSAGQGVGDGYTF.

The V and J genes are TRBV20-1 and TRBJ2-5, with 10 bases aligning to TRBD2. In germline, CDR1 is DFQATT, CDR2 SNEGSKA (reference sequence). Trimming took 7 bases from V and 5 from J; bases not matched to a gene: 1. The CDR3 sequence is 11 residues long. The CDR3 DNA follows: TGCAGTGAACTAGCGGGGGAGACCCAGTACTTC. This sequence encodes CSELAGETQYF.

The chain recombines TRBV13 with TRBJ1-2; D is unclear. Germline lookup yields CDR1 PRHDT and CDR2 FYEKMQ (reference sequence). This CDR3 has 17 amino acids. V lost 0 bases and J lost 5, with 19 bases in between. The CDR3, as DNA: TGTGCCAGCAGCTTAGGCCGGGTGGATAACCCAAAGTATGGCTACACCTTC. Protein sequence: CASSLGRVDNPKYGYTF. Full variable domain (outside the CDR3, taken from reference TRBV13 and TRBJ1-2): AAGVIQSPRHLIKEKRETATLKCYPIPRHDTVYWYQQGPGQDPQFLISFYEKMQSDKGSIPDRFSAQQFSDYHSELNMSSLELGDSALYFCASSLGRVDNPKYGYTFGSGTRLTVV.